These 12 T cell receptor beta chains share one sample of origin, sequenced in a study of T cell changes during pregnancy in multiple sclerosis. Method: immunoSEQ multiplex PCR; TCRdb's copy keeps in-frame clones and lacks some. The sample contains around 35,000 clones, about nine tenths of which appear only once. The sequencing here drew on CD8+ T cells from peripheral blood mononuclear cells, taken after pregnancy. The receptors were gathered from a female donor with multiple sclerosis, enrolled in a pregnancy study.

This clone was counted a single time. The V and J genes are TRBV19 and TRBJ1-1, with no clear D. V shed 9 bases and J shed 1 base, with 3 bases lying between them. Germline CDR1 is LNHDA and CDR2 is SQIVND (reference sequence). The CDR3 sequence is 10 residues long. Written as DNA, the CDR3 is TGTGCCAGCAGGAACACTGAAGCTTTCTTT. Its protein product is CASRNTEAFF.

CDR3 sequence reads: CATSRAPEGNQPQHF. CDR3 sequence (DNA): TGTGCCACCAGCAGAGCTCCGGAGGGCAATCAGCCCCAGCATTTT. The chain carries TRBV15 and TRBJ1-5; the D is unclear. V was pared by 1 base and J by 2 bases, with 9 bases between. CDR3 length: 15 residues. The V gene's germline CDR1 is LNHNV and CDR2 YYDKDF (reference sequence). Filled out from reference TRBV15 and TRBJ1-5, the complete variable domain reads DAMVIQNPRYQVTQFGKPVTLSCSQTLNHNVMYWYQQKSSQAPKLLFHYYDKDFNNEADTPDNFQSRRPNTSFCFLDIRSPGLGDTAMYLCATSRAPEGNQPQHFGDGTRLSIL.

This chain joins TRBV5-4 and TRBJ2-6, with D perhaps matching TRBD1 (7 bases). V was shortened by 4 bases and J by 1 base, with 9 bases between the two germline ends. The germline V gene has CDR1 SGHNT and CDR2 YYREEE (reference sequence). CDR3 length: 15 amino acids. CDR3 loop: CASSAGQSGANVLTF. CDR3 nucleotide sequence: TGTGCCAGCAGCGCGGGACAGTCTGGGGCCAACGTCCTGACTTTC.

The chain employs TRBV5-6 and TRBJ2-7, with 7 bases aligning to TRBD1. This CDR3 is built from 13 residues. V shed 3 bases and J 0 bases; nucleotides not matched to a gene: 0. Germline-derived CDR1 and CDR2 are SGHDT and YYEEEE. Here the CDR3 reads CASSSGGSYEQYF. CDR3 DNA sequence: TGTGCCAGCAGCTCAGGGGGCTCCTACGAGCAGTACTTC.

This chain links TRBV15 with TRBJ2-7, with D possibly TRBD2 on 5 matching bases. Per germline, CDR1 LNHNV and CDR2 YYDKDF (reference sequence). Trimming stripped 0 bases from V and 5 bases from J, with 14 bases between. The CDR3 is 15 residues long. CDR3 nucleotides: TGTGCCACCAGCAGAGATCGGGGTATGACTCACGAGCAGTACTTC. Protein product: CATSRDRGMTHEQYF.

The rearrangement uses TRBV28 and TRBJ1-2, with D possibly TRBD1 on 6 matching bases. CDR1 is MDHEN, CDR2 SYDVKM, per germline. The CDR3 consists of 14 residues. Trimming stripped 5 bases from V and 8 bases from J, with 18 bases between. The CDR3 DNA reads TGTGCCAGCAGTCGAAGAAGGGGGAGAGACGGCTACACCTTC. Its translation: CASSRRRGRDGYTF.

The CDR3 nucleotides are TGTGCCAGCAGTGATTTCCAGGGGATTGGCTACGAGCAGTACTTC. Protein: CASSDFQGIGYEQYF. The genes are TRBV2 and TRBJ2-7, with a possible D match to TRBD1 (6 bases). The CDR3 sequence is 15 residues long. V was cut by 3 bases and J by 3 bases, with 15 bases left in between. The germline CDR1 and CDR2 sequences are SNHLY and FYNNEI.

This chain connects TRBV30 to TRBJ1-1, with D possibly TRBD1 on 5 matching bases. Germline V gene sequence: CDR1 GTSNPN, CDR2 SVGIG (reference sequence). This CDR3 comprises 12 residues. V lost 5 bases, J lost 5 bases, and 12 bases lay in between. The CDR3 here is CAWRGIKTEAFF. The CDR3 DNA reads as TGTGCCTGGCGGGGGATCAAAACTGAAGCTTTCTTT.

This rearrangement joins TRBV5-4 to TRBJ2-7, with D possibly TRBD2 on 6 matching bases. V shed 7 bases and J shed 4 bases, with 12 bases lying between them. There are 12 residues in the CDR3. Looked up from germline, CDR1 is SGHNT and CDR2 is YYREEE (reference sequence). CDR3 loop: CASGGEPYEQYF. The CDR3 nucleotides are TGTGCCAGCGGCGGGGAGCCTTACGAGCAGTACTTC.

CDR3 sequence (DNA): TGTGCCAGCAGCTTAAGGACAGGGAATTACAATGAGCAGTTCTTC. This encodes CASSLRTGNYNEQFF. This chain links TRBV11-3 with TRBJ2-1; 8 bases match TRBD1. After removal of 2 bases from V and 4 bases from J, the junction contained 4 bases not matched to a gene. Germline-derived CDR1 and CDR2 are SGHNT and YENEEA. The CDR3 consists of 15 residues.

V is TRBV11-2 and J is TRBJ2-7; 7 positions match TRBD1. This CDR3 has 13 amino acids. Germline V lookup: CDR1 SGHAT, CDR2 FQNNGV. The V segment lost 5 bases and the J segment 3 bases; nucleotides outside the gene matches: 4. For the CDR3, the DNA is TGTGCCAGCAGCCCAGGGACAGTCTACGAGCAGTACTTC. Its protein product is CASSPGTVYEQYF.

The rearrangement uses TRBV6-6 and TRBJ1-1; 7 bases map to TRBD1. Trimming took 11 bases from V and 0 from J; bases not matched to a gene: 6. Per germline, CDR1 MNHNY and CDR2 SVGAGI (reference sequence). This CDR3 is built from 13 residues. The CDR3 sequence: CACRGHLNTEAFF. The CDR3 nucleotides are TGTGCCTGTAGGGGGCACTTGAACACTGAAGCTTTCTTT.